Each of the 10 T cell receptor beta chains below was sequenced from the same sample in a study of blood T cell repertoires in COVID-19. Data came from immunoSEQ multiplex PCR; TCRdb stores just in-frame clones and leaves some out. Of around 100,000 clones detected, around 90% appear once; the ten largest clones hold 1.8%. The sequencing input was peripheral blood. These receptors were collected from a human donor with active COVID-19. The donor label of this sample is uncertain.

This clone occurred once. This chain connects TRBV6-5 to TRBJ2-1; 10 positions agree with TRBD2. CDR1 is MNHEY and CDR2 is SVGAGI in the germline V gene. This CDR3 region has 16 residues. V lost 2 bases to trimming and J lost 7 bases; unmatched junction nucleotides: 8. The CDR3 protein is CASSYEAGGQGNEQFF. The CDR3 DNA sequence: TGTGCCAGCAGTTACGAAGCGGGGGGGCAGGGTAATGAGCAGTTCTTC.

The V call is TRBV19, the J call TRBJ1-4; weak D call: TRBD1 (5 bases). Trimming took 6 bases from V and 2 from J, leaving 10 bases between them. The CDR3 sequence is 14 residues long. CDR1 is LNHDA and CDR2 is SQIVND in the germline V gene (reference sequence). The CDR3, as DNA: TGTGCCAGTAGCCCAGGGCCCACTAATGAAAAACTGTTTTTT. It codes for CASSPGPTNEKLFF.

This chain joins TRBV19 and TRBJ2-7; unclear D gene. With 4 bases removed from V and 4 bases from J, the gap between germline ends came to 17 bases. Germline-derived CDR1 and CDR2 are LNHDA and SQIVND (reference sequence). The CDR3 runs to 15 residues. The chain's CDR3 is CASSKETSFGYEQYF. CDR3 sequence (DNA): TGTGCCAGTAGTAAGGAAACTTCATTCGGGTACGAGCAGTACTTC.

The V call is TRBV6-1, the J call TRBJ1-2; D unclear. V lost 0 bases and J 7 bases, leaving 15 bases between the germline ends. The germline V gene encodes CDR1 MNHNS and CDR2 SASEGT. The CDR3 consists of 15 residues. The CDR3 nucleotides read TGTGCCAGCAGTGAAGCGCCTGGGCAAGGAGGTGGCTACACCTTC. It translates to CASSEAPGQGGGYTF.

V gene TRBV12-1 combines with J gene TRBJ1-3. TRBV12-1 is marked as a pseudogene. The CDR3 has 17 amino acids. For the CDR3, the DNA is TGTGCCAGCAGCTTTGGTACGGGTCTTAACTCTGGAAACACCATATATTTT. Amino acids: CASSFGTGLNSGNTIYF.

V is TRBV2 and J is TRBJ2-2, with 8 nucleotides matching TRBD2. V trimming: 6 bases; J trimming: 7 bases; junction bases outside the gene matches: 7. CDR3 length: 14 residues. CDR1 and CDR2 from the germline V gene are SNHLY and FYNNEI. CDR3 sequence: CASRTSSGHGELFF. The CDR3 nucleotides are TGTGCCAGCAGGACGTCTAGCGGGCACGGGGAGCTGTTTTTT.

This clone was seen more than once but under ten times. The rearrangement uses TRBV5-4 and TRBJ1-6, with D uncertain. CDR1 is SGHNT and CDR2 is YYREEE in the germline V gene (reference sequence). This CDR3 contains 16 residues. Deletions cut 4 bases from V and 6 bases from J, with 17 bases between. CDR3 loop: CASSPGIPSGNSPLHF. The CDR3 nucleotides are TGTGCCAGCAGCCCGGGGATCCCCTCTGGTAATTCACCCCTCCACTTT.

The chain has TRBV5-1 and TRBJ2-1; 9 bases map to TRBD1. The CDR3 length is 15 residues. Unmatched junction bases numbered 4, after V lost 1 base and J lost 5 bases. Germline V CDR1 and CDR2: SGHRS, YFSETQ. The CDR3 protein is CASSLTGTGHNEQFF. The CDR3 coding sequence is TGCGCCAGCAGCTTGACGGGGACAGGGCACAATGAGCAGTTCTTC.

The V call is TRBV30, the J call TRBJ1-4; D gene uncertain. The CDR3 loop spans 14 amino acids. Germline CDR1 is GTSNPN and CDR2 is SVGIG (reference sequence). Trimming shortened V by 0 bases and J by 7 bases, and 12 bases separated the two germline ends. The CDR3 DNA reads as TGTGCCTGGAGTGTTACTGCGGGGAGTGAAAAACTGTTTTTT. Its protein product is CAWSVTAGSEKLFF.

The chain employs TRBV7-2 and TRBJ1-1; 8 nucleotides align to TRBD1. V gave up 1 base and J gave up 4 bases; unmatched junction bases: 2. CDR1 and CDR2 (germline): SGHTA, FQGNSA. The CDR3 extends over 14 amino acids. In DNA form, the CDR3 reads TGTGCCAGCAGCTTAGACAGGGGGTTCACTGAAGCTTTCTTT. Amino acids: CASSLDRGFTEAFF.